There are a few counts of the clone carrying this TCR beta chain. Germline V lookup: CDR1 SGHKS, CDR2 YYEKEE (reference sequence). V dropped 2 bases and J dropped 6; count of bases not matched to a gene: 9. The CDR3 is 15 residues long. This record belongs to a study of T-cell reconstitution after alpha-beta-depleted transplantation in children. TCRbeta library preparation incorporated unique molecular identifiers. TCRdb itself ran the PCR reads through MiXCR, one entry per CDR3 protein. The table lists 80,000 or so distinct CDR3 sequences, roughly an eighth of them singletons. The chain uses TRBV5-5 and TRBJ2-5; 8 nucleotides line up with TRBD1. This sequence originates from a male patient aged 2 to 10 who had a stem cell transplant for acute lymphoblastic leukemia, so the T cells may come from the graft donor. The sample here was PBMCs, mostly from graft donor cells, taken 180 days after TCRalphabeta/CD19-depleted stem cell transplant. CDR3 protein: CASSFPQGASKTQYF. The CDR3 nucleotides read TGTGCCAGCAGCTTCCCCCAGGGGGCGTCGAAGACCCAGTACTTC.